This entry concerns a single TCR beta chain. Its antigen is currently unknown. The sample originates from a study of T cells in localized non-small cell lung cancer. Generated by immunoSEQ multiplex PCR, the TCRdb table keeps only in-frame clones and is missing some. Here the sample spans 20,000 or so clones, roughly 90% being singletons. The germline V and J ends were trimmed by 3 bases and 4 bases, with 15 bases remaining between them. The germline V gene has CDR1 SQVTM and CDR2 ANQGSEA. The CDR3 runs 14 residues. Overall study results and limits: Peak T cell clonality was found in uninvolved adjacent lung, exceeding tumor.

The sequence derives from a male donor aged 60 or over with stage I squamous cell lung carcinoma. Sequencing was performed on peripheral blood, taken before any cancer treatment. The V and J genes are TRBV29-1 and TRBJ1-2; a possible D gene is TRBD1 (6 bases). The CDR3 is CSVERQDSGYGYTF. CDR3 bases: TGCAGCGTTGAGAGACAGGATTCGGGCTATGGCTACACCTTC. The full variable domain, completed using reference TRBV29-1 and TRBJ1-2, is SAVISQKPSRDICQRGTSLTIQCQVDSQVTMMFWYRQQPGQSLTLIATANQGSEATYESGFVIDKFPISRPNLTFSTLTVSNMSPEDSSIYLCSVERQDSGYGYTFGSGTRLTVV.